The 27 T cell receptor beta chains given below trace back to one sample, sequenced in a study of shared clonotypes between healthy human individuals (dated by TCRdb to about 2020). To prepare the library, the immunoSEQ multiplex PCR assay was applied. Not all clones reach the TCRdb copy of this immuneACCESS table, which keeps in-frame sequences only. Checked studies attribute under half of the gap to unresolved V genes and leave the rest unexplained. This sample is represented by roughly 2,300,000 clones; 80% to 95% of them were singletons. The ten largest clones add up to 0.3% to 0.4% of the sample. The source material was naive CD4+ T cells from PBMCs. The sample's cell subset or site label, in plain terms: CD45RA+ positively selected. These receptors all come from a man aged 18 to 29 in good health. Some clones in this sample may be carry-over from other donors' samples.

The J gene is TRBJ2-7, the V gene TRBV5-1; 9 bases line up with TRBD1. CDR1 is SGHRS and CDR2 is YFSETQ in the germline V gene. V was pared by 3 bases and J by 9 bases, with 10 bases of the junction left unmatched. The CDR3 totals 14 residues. The CDR3 here is CASSWGQGQGRQYF. CDR3 nucleotides: TGCGCCAGCAGCTGGGGACAGGGCCAAGGGCGGCAGTACTTC. Full variable domain (outside the CDR3, taken from reference TRBV5-1 and TRBJ2-7): KAGVTQTPRYLIKTRGQQVTLSCSPISGHRSVSWYQQTPGQGLQFLFEYFSETQRNKGNFPGRFSGRQFSNSRSEMNVSTLELGDSALYLCASSWGQGQGRQYFGPGTRLTVT.

The J gene is TRBJ1-3, the V gene TRBV7-9; 8 bases are a match to TRBD1. This CDR3 spans 15 amino acids. The germline CDR1 and CDR2 sequences are SEHNR and FQNEAQ (reference sequence). The ends lost 1 base at V and 8 bases at J; junction bases unmatched: 7. The CDR3 region has the DNA TGTGCCAGCAGCTTAGGAATGCAGGGGGCGGACACCATATATTTT. It specifies CASSLGMQGADTIYF.

This chain uses TRBV5-1 with TRBJ2-1; D call uncertain. V lost 0 bases and J lost 3, with 13 bases in between. This CDR3 contains 16 residues. Germline V CDR1 and CDR2: SGHRS, YFSETQ. Written as DNA, the CDR3 is TGCGCCAGCAGCTTGGAAGGTGCTAGTCGCTACAATGAGCAGTTCTTC. This encodes CASSLEGASRYNEQFF.

The chain employs TRBV28 and TRBJ1-6; 7 bases match TRBD1. Trimming removed 6 bases from V and 6 bases from J; junction bases left unmatched: 5. The CDR3 is 14 amino acids. The germline gives CDR1 MDHEN, CDR2 SYDVKM. CDR3 DNA: TGTGCCAGCAGCCCGACAGGGATTAATTCACCCCTCCACTTT. Residues: CASSPTGINSPLHF.

The J gene is TRBJ2-1, the V gene TRBV7-9; 14 bases fit TRBD2. The CDR3 extends over 15 amino acids. From germline, CDR1 is SEHNR and CDR2 FQNEAQ (reference sequence). Trimming took 11 bases from V and 8 from J; bases not matched to a gene: 11. The CDR3 DNA reads as TGTGCCGAATTCCCCGGGACTAGCGGGAGTTATGAGCAGTTCTTC. It codes for CAEFPGTSGSYEQFF.

Only one count was recorded for this clone. DNA of the CDR3: TGTGCCAGCAGTGGACAACGGACAGGGACAGATACGCAGTATTTT. Protein sequence: CASSGQRTGTDTQYF. The chain carries TRBV27 and TRBJ2-3; TRBD1 matches at 8 bases. Trimming took 5 bases from V and 3 from J; bases not matched to a gene: 7. Germline V CDR1 and CDR2: MNHEY, SMNVEV (reference sequence). The CDR3 extends over 15 amino acids.

This clone appeared a single time. The genes are TRBV18 and TRBJ2-5; a possible D gene is TRBD2 (6 bases). The CDR3 length is 14 residues. Germline CDR1 KGHSH, CDR2 LQKENI. V dropped 5 bases and J dropped 2 bases, with 12 bases sitting between them. CDR3 sequence: CASSLAAFQETQYF. CDR3 DNA sequence: TGTGCCAGCTCATTAGCGGCTTTTCAAGAGACCCAGTACTTC.

This chain links TRBV5-1 with TRBJ2-1; TRBD2 agrees at 7 bases. The length of the CDR3 is 15 residues. CDR1 and CDR2 from the germline V gene are SGHRS and YFSETQ. V lost 6 bases, J lost 4 bases, and 10 bases stayed unmatched. DNA for the CDR3: TGCGCCAGCACCGCAGGGAGCGGGGCATACAATGAGCAGTTCTTC. Protein: CASTAGSGAYNEQFF.

In the case of this clone: Additional DNA sequences in this sample encode the identical CDR3. The V and J genes are TRBV28 and TRBJ2-7; weak D call: TRBD1 (6 bases). Germline-derived CDR1 and CDR2 are MDHEN and SYDVKM. The CDR3 has 13 amino acids. With 2 bases removed from V and 1 base from J, the gap between germline ends came to 6 bases. CDR3 protein: CASSLTGSYEQYF. In nucleotides, the CDR3 is TGTGCCAGCAGTTTAACAGGGTCCTACGAGCAGTACTTC.

V usage is TRBV18 and J usage is TRBJ2-5; D uncertain. This CDR3 is 12 amino acids long. V was pared by 3 bases and J by 3 bases, with 5 bases between. In germline, CDR1 is KGHSH, CDR2 LQKENI. CDR3 protein: CASSPKKETQYF. CDR3 nucleotides: TGTGCCAGCTCACCTAAGAAAGAGACCCAGTACTTC.

The rearrangement joins TRBV5-5 to TRBJ1-3; D uncertain. Between the trimmed V and J ends, which lost 4 bases and 1 base, there was a span of 9 bases. Germline V lookup: CDR1 SGHKS, CDR2 YYEKEE (reference sequence). There are 14 residues in the CDR3. This chain's CDR3 is CASSHRNSGNTIYF. The CDR3 nucleotides are TGTGCCAGCAGCCATCGGAATTCTGGAAACACCATATATTTT.

This clone appeared once. J is TRBJ1-3 and V is TRBV14; D uncertain. The germline V gene has CDR1 SGHDN and CDR2 FVKESK. This CDR3 comprises 15 residues. Between the trimmed V and J ends, which lost 2 bases and 5 bases, there was a span of 13 bases. The CDR3 here is CASSQPARRRNTIYF. Here the CDR3 DNA reads TGTGCCAGCAGCCAACCCGCCCGCCGTAGAAACACCATATATTTT.

CDR3 protein: CAWSPAREQFF. The CDR3 coding sequence is TGTGCCTGGAGCCCCGCGCGGGAGCAGTTCTTC. The rearrangement joins TRBV30 to TRBJ2-1; D gene uncertain. Trimming shortened V by 3 bases and J by 10 bases, and 10 bases separated the two germline ends. The CDR3 totals 11 residues. Germline CDR1 GTSNPN, CDR2 SVGIG (reference sequence).

The chain has TRBV18 and TRBJ2-3, with TRBD2 matching over 12 bases. The CDR3 is 18 amino acids. The germline CDR1 and CDR2 sequences are KGHSH and LQKENI. Germline trimming cut 2 bases from V and 5 bases from J; bases unmatched to any gene: 11. The CDR3 sequence: CASSPYLAGGPQKDTQYF. In DNA form, the CDR3 reads TGTGCCAGCTCACCATACCTAGCGGGAGGGCCTCAAAAAGATACGCAGTATTTT.

The chain links TRBV7-2 to TRBJ2-2; tentative D call: TRBD1 (6 bases). This CDR3 has 14 residues. Germline loops: CDR1 SGHTA, CDR2 FQGNSA. V was cut by 3 bases and J by 3 bases, with 8 bases left in between. The CDR3 here is CASSFDRYTGELFF. CDR3 bases: TGTGCCAGCAGCTTTGACAGGTACACCGGGGAGCTGTTTTTT.

V gene TRBV28 combines with J gene TRBJ2-5, with 13 bases matching TRBD2. The germline CDR1 and CDR2 sequences are MDHEN and SYDVKM. Trimming removed 3 bases from V and 0 bases from J; junction bases left unmatched: 7. This CDR3 is built from 18 residues. CDR3 sequence reads: CASSLAGTSGTYQETQYF. The CDR3 DNA is TGTGCCAGCAGTTTGGCCGGGACTAGCGGGACGTACCAAGAGACCCAGTACTTC.

The chain links TRBV11-2 to TRBJ2-3, with 10 bases that match TRBD2. Looked up from germline, CDR1 is SGHAT and CDR2 is FQNNGV. This CDR3 contains 15 residues. Trimming at V came to 5 bases and at J to 4 bases, leaving 6 bases not matched to a gene. Written as DNA, the CDR3 is TGTGCCAGCAGCCATCTAGCGGGAGCAGCAGATACGCAGTATTTT. It is translated as CASSHLAGAADTQYF.

The chain joins TRBV5-1 to TRBJ2-1, with D uncertain. This CDR3 has 13 residues. CDR1 SGHRS and CDR2 YFSETQ come from the germline V gene. V was trimmed by 3 bases and J by 10 bases, leaving 14 bases between them. This CDR3 reads CASSSNKQGEQFF. The CDR3 bases are TGCGCCAGCAGCTCGAACAAACAAGGGGAGCAGTTCTTC.

The sample holds one count of this clone. This sequence joins TRBV7-9 and TRBJ2-2; D uncertain. This CDR3 has 15 residues. Germline loops: CDR1 SEHNR, CDR2 FQNEAQ (reference sequence). Trimming took off 6 bases at V and 5 bases at J, with 16 bases between the two ends. The CDR3: CASSKQPGWTGELFF. DNA of the CDR3: TGTGCCAGCAGTAAGCAACCAGGCTGGACCGGGGAGCTGTTTTTT.

The chain joins TRBV30 to TRBJ1-2, with TRBD1 identical over 7 bases. The CDR3 covers 13 residues. Looked up from germline, CDR1 is GTSNPN and CDR2 is SVGIG (reference sequence). J lost 7 bases, V lost 0 bases, and 5 bases had no gene match. This CDR3 reads CAWSVQGGSGYTF. The CDR3 nucleotides are TGTGCCTGGAGTGTACAAGGGGGCAGTGGCTACACCTTC.

This clone was detected once. The rearrangement links TRBV13 to TRBJ2-5; D is perhaps TRBD2 (7 bases). Trimming shortened V by 1 base and J by 5 bases, and 20 bases separated the two germline ends. Looked up from germline, CDR1 is PRHDT and CDR2 is FYEKMQ (reference sequence). The CDR3 runs to 17 residues. This chain's CDR3 is CASSLVSRWGGWETQYF. The CDR3 DNA follows: TGTGCCAGCAGCTTAGTTTCCCGTTGGGGGGGCTGGGAGACCCAGTACTTC.

The CDR3 DNA sequence: TGTGCCATCAGGGTCGGGAGGTCAGTGTCCTACAATGAGCAGTTCTTC. Protein product: CAIRVGRSVSYNEQFF. The genes are TRBV10-3 and TRBJ2-1; 7 bases agree with TRBD2. J lost 1 base, V lost 6 bases, and 9 bases had no gene match. The CDR3 runs 16 residues. CDR1 and CDR2 (germline): ENHRY, SYGVKD.

This chain uses TRBV19 with TRBJ1-2, with TRBD1 matching over 9 bases. The ends lost 5 bases at V and 4 bases at J; junction bases unmatched: 5. This CDR3 is built from 14 residues. Germline lookup yields CDR1 LNHDA and CDR2 SQIVND (reference sequence). The DNA of the CDR3 is TGTGCCAGTAGTGTGACACAGGGGGCCTATGGCTACACCTTC. Its translation is CASSVTQGAYGYTF.

This clone occurred once. The V call is TRBV29-1, the J call TRBJ2-7; 9 bases are a match to TRBD2. J lost 2 bases, V lost 4 bases, and 6 bases had no gene match. Germline CDR1 is SQVTM and CDR2 is ANQGSEA. This CDR3 comprises 14 residues. In nucleotides, the CDR3 is TGCAGCGTTGTTCCTAGCGGGGCCACCTACGAGCAGTACTTC. The encoded protein is CSVVPSGATYEQYF.

The chain combines TRBV5-1 with TRBJ2-1; 10 bases line up with TRBD2. This CDR3 has 14 amino acids. Trimming took 2 bases from V and 9 from J; bases not matched to a gene: 5. The germline V gene has CDR1 SGHRS and CDR2 YFSETQ. The DNA of the CDR3 is TGCGCCAGCAGCTTTCCTAGCGGGAGCAGTGAGCAGTTCTTC. Protein: CASSFPSGSSEQFF.

The CDR3 region is CAISEYLGADQPQHF. CDR3 sequence (DNA): TGTGCCATCAGTGAGTACTTGGGGGCCGATCAGCCCCAGCATTTT. The chain joins TRBV10-3 to TRBJ1-5; maybe TRBD1 (6 bases). Germline assignment: CDR1 ENHRY and CDR2 SYGVKD. This CDR3 spans 15 amino acids. The V end was cut by 1 base, the J end by 5 bases, with 12 bases between.

The chain links TRBV29-1 to TRBJ2-3, with 8 bases fitting TRBD2. The CDR3 loop spans 15 amino acids. In germline, CDR1 is SQVTM, CDR2 ANQGSEA. V gave up 6 bases and J gave up 2 bases; unmatched junction bases: 10. CDR3: CSVANRLATTDTQYF. CDR3 nucleotides: TGCAGCGTAGCGAACAGACTAGCGACCACAGATACGCAGTATTTT.